This T cell receptor beta chain is drawn from a study of OX40 agonist ivuxolimab in advanced cancers. The CDR3 has 12 amino acids. V lost 4 bases, J lost 10 bases, and 5 bases stayed unmatched. In germline, CDR1 is SEHNR, CDR2 FQNEAQ (reference sequence). Sequenced by immunoSEQ multiplex PCR; TCRdb stores in-frame clones only, minus some. Of about 72,000 clones in the sample, 88% were seen once. The source of this sequence is an adult with an advanced solid tumor such as melanoma, head and neck, liver or kidney cancer. This sample comprised CD4+ or CD8+ T cells sorted from blood, obtained in a trial of the OX40 agonist ivuxolimab. The chain combines TRBV7-9 with TRBJ1-1; 8 bases align to TRBD1. The CDR3 loop reads CASSSGQGGAFF. The CDR3 region has the DNA TGTGCCAGCAGCTCCGGACAGGGAGGAGCTTTCTTT. Looking up the rest from reference TRBV7-9 and TRBJ1-1 gives the full variable domain: DTGVSQNPRHKITKRGQNVTFRCDPISEHNRLYWYRQTLGQGPEFLTYFQNEAQLEKSRLLSDRFSAERPKGSFSTLEIQRTEQGDSAMYLCASSSGQGGAFFGQGTRLTVV.